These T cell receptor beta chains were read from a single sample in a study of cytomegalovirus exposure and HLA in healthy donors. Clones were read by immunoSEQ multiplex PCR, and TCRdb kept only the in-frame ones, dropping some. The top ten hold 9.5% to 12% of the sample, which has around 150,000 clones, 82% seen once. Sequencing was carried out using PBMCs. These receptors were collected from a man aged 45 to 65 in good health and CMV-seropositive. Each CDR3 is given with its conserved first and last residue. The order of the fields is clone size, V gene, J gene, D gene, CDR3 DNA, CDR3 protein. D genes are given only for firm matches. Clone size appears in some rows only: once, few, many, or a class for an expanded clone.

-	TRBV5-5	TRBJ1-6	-	TGTGCCAGCACGATGGGGGCTTATTCACCCCTCCACTTT	CASTMGAYSPLHF
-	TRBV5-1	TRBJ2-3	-	TGCGCCAGCAGCTTGTGGGACTCCCGCACAGATACGCAGTATTTT	CASSLWDSRTDTQYF
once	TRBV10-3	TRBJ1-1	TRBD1	TGTGCCATCAGGGGACAGGGCCGAAACACTGAAGCCTTCTTT	CAIRGQGRNTEAFF
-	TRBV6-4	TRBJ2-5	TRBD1	TGTGCCAGAGTAAAGGGGGCCGAGACCCAGTACTTC	CARVKGAETQYF
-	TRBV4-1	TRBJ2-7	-	TGCGCCAGCAGCCAAATCTCAGGACAGCTTTACGAGCAGTACTTC	CASSQISGQLYEQYF
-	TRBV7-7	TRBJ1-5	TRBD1	TGTGCTAGCAGCGACAGACGCTCGGGACAGGGCCCCTATAGCAATCAGCCCCAGCATTTT	CASSDRRSGQGPYSNQPQHF
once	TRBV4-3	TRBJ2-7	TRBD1	TGCGCCAGCAGCCAAGATCTAGGGACAGCCTCCTACGAGCAGTACTTC	CASSQDLGTASYEQYF
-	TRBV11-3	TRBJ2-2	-	TGTGCCAGCAGCCCACTCCCCGGGGAGCTGTTTTTT	CASSPLPGELFF
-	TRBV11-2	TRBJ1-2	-	TGTGCCAGCAGCTCATTCCCCGGTCCCAACTATGGCTACACCTTC	CASSSFPGPNYGYTF
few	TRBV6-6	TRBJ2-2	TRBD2	TGTGCCAGCAGTTACCGCGGGGGGCACACCGGGGAGCTGTTTTTT	CASSYRGGHTGELFF
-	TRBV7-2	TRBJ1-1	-	TGTGCCAGCAGCTTCGGACAACGGACTGAAGCTTTCTTT	CASSFGQRTEAFF
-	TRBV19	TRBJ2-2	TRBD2	TGTGCCAGTAGTATAGGACTAGCGGGGTCTACCGGGGAGCTGTTTTTT	CASSIGLAGSTGELFF
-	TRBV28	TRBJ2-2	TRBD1	TGTGCCAGCAGCCCACGACAGGGACAGAACACCGGGGAGCTGTTTTTT	CASSPRQGQNTGELFF
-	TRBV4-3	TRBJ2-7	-	TGCGCCAGCAGCCAAGACAGGGTCGGGGAGCAGTACTTC	CASSQDRVGEQYF
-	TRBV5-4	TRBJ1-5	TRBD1	TGTGCCAGCAGCTCCGGGACAGGGAGCAATCAGCCCCAGCATTTT	CASSSGTGSNQPQHF
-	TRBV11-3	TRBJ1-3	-	TGTGCCAGCAGCCCTTCGACACAAACACAAGGAAACACCATATATTTT	CASSPSTQTQGNTIYF
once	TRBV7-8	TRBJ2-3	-	TGTGCCAGCAGCCCCGGGGGAACTAGCACAGATACGCAGTATTTT	CASSPGGTSTDTQYF
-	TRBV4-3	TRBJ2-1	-	TGCGCCAGCAGCCAAGAAAAGGGACAAGGGCAGTTCTTC	CASSQEKGQGQFF
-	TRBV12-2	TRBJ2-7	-	TGTGCAAGTCGCTTAAGTAGGGGCTCCTACGAGCAGTACTTC	CASRLSRGSYEQYF
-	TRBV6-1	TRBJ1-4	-	TGTGCCAGCAGGGTAGACCCCTCGTGGGAGGAAAAACTGTTTTTT	CASRVDPSWEEKLFF
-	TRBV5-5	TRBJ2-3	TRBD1	TGTGCCAGCAGCTTGGCACAGGGGGAGGATACGCAGTATTTT	CASSLAQGEDTQYF
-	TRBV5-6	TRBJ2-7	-	TGTGCCAGCAGCTTGAACGGCGAGGAGGAGCAGTACTTC	CASSLNGEEEQYF
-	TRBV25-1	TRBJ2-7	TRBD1	TGTGCCAGCACTGGGACAGGGTTTTCGGGCGAGCAGTACTTC	CASTGTGFSGEQYF
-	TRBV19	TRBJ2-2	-	TGTGCCAGTAGTATAGTAGTGAACACCGGGGAGCTGTTTTTT	CASSIVVNTGELFF
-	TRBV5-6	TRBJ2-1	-	TGTGCCAGCAGCTTGGCTAGTAATTGGAACAATGAGCAGTTCTTC	CASSLASNWNNEQFF
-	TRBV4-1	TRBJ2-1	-	TGCGCCAGCAGCCAAGAAGTAGGGGCCAACCTCTACAATGAGCAGTTCTTC	CASSQEVGANLYNEQFF
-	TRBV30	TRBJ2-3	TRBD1	TGTGCCATCTCACAGGGGGCTGGCACAGATACGCAGTATTTT	CAISQGAGTDTQYF
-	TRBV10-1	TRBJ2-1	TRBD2	TGCGCCAGCGGGACTAGCGGGATCCACAATGAGCAGTTCTTC	CASGTSGIHNEQFF
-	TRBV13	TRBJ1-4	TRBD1	TGTGCCAGCAGTTCCGAACAGGGGTTCGGAGAAAAACTGTTTTTT	CASSSEQGFGEKLFF
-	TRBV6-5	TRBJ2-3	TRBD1	TGTGCCAGCAGTTGGACAGGGGGAGATACGCAGTATTTT	CASSWTGGDTQYF
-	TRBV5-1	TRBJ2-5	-	TGCGCCAGCAGCTTGGAGAGGGACCAGTACTTC	CASSLERDQYF
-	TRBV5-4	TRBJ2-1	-	TGTGCCAGCAGCTTGGGCGGGACAGAGGGATACAATGAGCAGTTCTTC	CASSLGGTEGYNEQFF